Below are 10 T cell receptor beta chains sequenced from a single sample in a study of monozygotic twins with inflammatory bowel disease. TCRdb reanalyzed the 5' RACE reads and collapses them to one entry per CDR3 protein, without DNA. The sample table includes more than 85,000 distinct CDR3 sequences. Sequencing was performed on blood. Receptor source: a human donor with ulcerative colitis or Crohn's disease, or a healthy co-twin of an affected twin (not recorded which).

The chain recombines TRBV23-1 with TRBJ1-6. TRBV23-1 is an open reading frame, and its role is uncertain. This CDR3 spans 15 amino acids. Here the CDR3 reads CASTPTEGRNSPLHF.

The chain combines TRBV9 with TRBJ2-3; without DNA, the TCRdb call of TRBD1 cannot be checked. The germline V gene has CDR1 SGDLS and CDR2 YYNGEE. The CDR3 is made up of 17 amino acids. The CDR3 protein is CASSVGQAGVSTDTQYF.

The gene calls are TRBV18 and TRBJ2-1; TCRdb's D call, TRBD1, is unchecked because there is no DNA. The CDR3 is 17 residues long. Per the germline V gene, CDR1 is KGHSH and CDR2 is LQKENI. CDR3 protein: CASSPPPGQGSYNEQFF.

This sequence joins TRBV20-1 and TRBJ2-4; absent DNA, TCRdb's TRBD2 call cannot be checked. The CDR3 contains 15 residues. CDR1 and CDR2 (germline): DFQATT, SNEGSKA (reference sequence). The CDR3 loop reads CSAREFSVAKNIQYF.

The chain links TRBV24-1 to TRBJ1-2. Germline CDR1 is KGHDR and CDR2 is SFDVKD. This CDR3 comprises 14 residues. The CDR3 loop reads CATSDPSWTYGYTF.

The chain employs TRBV7-9 and TRBJ1-3; as DNA is missing, the TRBD1 call by TCRdb cannot be tested. The CDR3 loop spans 14 amino acids. Germline loops: CDR1 SEHNR, CDR2 FQNEAQ (reference sequence). The CDR3 sequence is CASSLARAGNTIYF.

V is TRBV2 and J is TRBJ2-3; the TRBD2 assignment by TCRdb is unverifiable without DNA. This CDR3 has 16 amino acids. Germline values: CDR1 SNHLY, CDR2 FYNNEI. The CDR3 loop is CASSDSAGGRTDTQYF.

The J gene is TRBJ2-3, the V gene TRBV11-3; TCRdb selects TRBD2, and the lack of DNA leaves this call unchecked. CDR3 length equals 17 residues. Looked up from germline, CDR1 is SGHNT and CDR2 is YENEEA. CDR3 loop: CASSSGASETSTDTQYF.

V and J are TRBV20-1 and TRBJ1-4. This CDR3 contains 13 residues. Germline V gene lookup returns CDR1 DFQATT and CDR2 SNEGSKA (reference sequence). The CDR3 loop is CSASGVTNEKLFF.

The J gene is TRBJ2-5, the V gene TRBV15. Germline CDR1 LNHNV, CDR2 YYDKDF (reference sequence). The CDR3 runs to 15 residues. The CDR3 loop is CATSSSAQLQETQYF.